This T cell receptor (beta chain) comes out of a study of neurological immune-mediated disorders (dated by TCRdb to between 2017 and 2020). As for the study more broadly: Of the roughly 34 multiple sclerosis patients, about 30 had relapsing-remitting MS and 3 had secondary progressive MS. Peripheral blood TCR-beta repertoires from HTLV-I-associated myelopathy (HAM/TSP) patients, multiple sclerosis patients and healthy controls were compared by UMI-based sequencing. Alongside PBMC samples, the set of 80 to 130 TCR-beta libraries contained longitudinal samples, technical triplicates, and paired CD4+ and CD8+ T-cell subsets that had been sorted. The cohort was made up of some 70 subjects, consisting of around 14 HAM/TSP patients, roughly 35 multiple sclerosis patients and about 20 healthy controls.

To synthesize cDNA, template-switch 5'RACE was performed with a primer carrying a 10-nucleotide random unique molecular identifier so that each TCR transcript was tagged. Every sequencing run yielded over 170 million TCR-beta sequences covering 15-18 subjects. The RNeasy kit was used for extraction of total RNA. The KAPA Real-time Library Amplification kit was used to amplify TCR-beta VDJ regions with primers for the TCR constant region and the 5'RACE anchor. A first PCR added sample indexes and Illumina adaptors, and a second PCR then raised library yield. After Ampure bead purification, the TCR product of roughly 650 bp was size-selected on a 2% E-gel SizeSelection system. Library quality was checked on a Bioanalyzer, concentration was measured with Qubit, and libraries were quantified with the Kapa Library Quantification kit before pooling. Libraries were sequenced paired-end 2 x 150 bp on an Illumina HiSeq 2500. To increase sequence diversity, roughly 24-31% phiX was spiked into each library pool. Concerning the study's data processing: Quality-filtered reads were processed with the UMI-based MiGEC pipeline, which removed over 75% of raw TCR sequences during error correction. IMGT germline references were used for alignment of VDJ genes, and clonotypes were defined by a unique CDR3 amino acid sequence together with V-J genes. Clonal expansion, Shannon diversity and CDR3 relatedness were evaluated with VDJtools (CalcPairwiseDistances, ClusterSamples), while phylogenetic trees were built in CLCbio workbench. A clone was classed as expanded if it had 8 or more unique UMIs, a cutoff based on coefficient-of-variation modelling across technical triplicates. TCRdb cleaned the public reads at Q25 with fastp, built clones with MiXCR and kept in-frame beta chains. A single entry per CDR3 protein holds the most common genes and DNA from its merged rows. It is TCRdb's table, rather than the study itself, that gives the V and J calls and clone size. A total of some 46,000 distinct CDR3 sequences appear in this sample, approximately 4.5% of them only once. The ten largest clones capture around 5% of the sample.

The junction shows trimming of 11 bases on V and 4 bases on J, plus 9 bases between the germline ends. CDR1 and CDR2 were assigned from the germline V gene as KGHDR and SFDVKD. Its CDR3 holds 11 amino acids, cysteine through phenylalanine. Just CDR3 DNA is preserved here, 33 bases in frame from base 1. This clonotype was picked up many times. Its recognized antigen is unknown. Base qualities are not provided; no much larger clone lies one nucleotide away. Broad study findings and their caveats: The MS cluster showed no association with clinical or MRI features, and the authors stated that larger cohorts are needed. Repertoires from 18 of 34 MS patients were grouped by phylogenetic analysis into a cluster of related CDR3 sequences, suggesting a possible repertoire-level signature. TCR clonal expansion was highest in HAM/TSP patients and lowest in MS patients, with MS patients falling below even healthy controls. No identical CDR3 amino acid sequences were found to be shared among expanded clones across subjects, suggesting that TCR-beta repertoires were private in all groups.

Unsorted PBMC libraries were generated from 2 million PBMCs stored in RNAlater at -80 °C until RNA extraction. Multiple sclerosis patients were enrolled in a US clinical protocol evaluating disease progression by magnetic resonance imaging. Peripheral blood was subjected to Ficoll-Hypaque density gradient centrifugation to isolate PBMCs, which were then cryopreserved in liquid nitrogen. The sequencing input was PBMCs. The rearranged chain carries TRBV24-1 and TRBJ2-3; a tentative D call is TRBD1 (6 bases match). This TCR was recovered from a woman aged 60 to 75 with multiple sclerosis. Here is the DNA: TGTGCCATAGGACAGTCAGATACGCAGTATTTT. Its product reads: CAIGQSDTQYF.